This T cell receptor beta chain comes out of a study of low-dose radiotherapy and immunotherapy resistance in tumors. First-strand cDNA used TRAV- and TRBV-specific primers, covering alpha and beta chains. Over approximately 20 PCR cycles, TCRs were amplified from a constant-region primer and V-primer adapter. TCRdb recomputed calls from the reads with MiXCR, one row per CDR3 protein. The sample gives roughly 7,300 distinct CDR3 sequences, 65% to 90% of which show up once; approximately 5.9% is in the top ten. CDR3 size: 18 residues. Germline V CDR1 and CDR2: SGDLS, YYNGEE. V was clipped by 3 bases and J by 6 bases; unmatched bases: 19.

This rearrangement joins TRBV9 to TRBJ2-3, with 7 bases identical to TRBD1. The origin of this receptor is a human donor with advanced metastatic prostate, ovarian, gallbladder or colorectal cancer (not recorded which). This table probably holds off-target reads from a library built for another chain. CDR3 sequence (DNA): TGTGCCAGCAGCGAGAGAACACATACCGGGACAGTCACGGATACGCAGTATTTT. Its translation: CASSERTHTGTVTDTQYF. Looking up the rest from reference TRBV9 and TRBJ2-3 gives the full variable domain: DSGVTQTPKHLITATGQRVTLRCSPRSGDLSVYWYQQSLDQGLQFLIQYYNGEERAKGNILERFSAQQFPDLHSELNLSSLELGDSALYFCASSERTHTGTVTDTQYFGPGTRLTVL.